This T cell receptor (beta chain) emerged from a study of T-cell memory formation after mild COVID-19. TCRdb reprocessed the 5' RACE reads via MiXCR and lists one record per CDR3 protein. The table lists some 490,000 distinct CDR3 sequences, about 18% of them singletons, with more than 9% in the top ten. V dropped 2 bases and J dropped 4 bases, with 9 bases sitting between them. CDR3 length equals 13 residues. The germline V gene encodes CDR1 DFQATT and CDR2 SNEGSKA (reference sequence). This clonotype was seen a few times. Input material: PBMCs or a T cell subset sorted from them (not recorded which). This chain joins TRBV20-1 and TRBJ2-4; no firm D call. This TCR came from an adult woman who had mild COVID-19 (a few samples of this study predate the infection). Cell type and time point are not known. DNA of the CDR3: TGCAGTGCTAGATCCAGGCTAAAAAACATTCAGTACTTC. Its translation is CSARSRLKNIQYF.